Reported below is one TCR beta chain. What it binds is unknown. The record originates from a study of T cell responses to AZD1222 COVID-19 vaccine. Study-wide results and caveats: Regions 160-218 and 743-854 dominated among vaccine-associated CD4 TCRs spanning spike. Repertoire collection took place solely once the T cell response had peaked. It should be noted that donors were predominantly white British and more often female, and clonal diversity was possibly underestimated. Spike-specific TCR breadth and depth both grew after two AZD1222 doses.

Repertoires were generated with immunoSEQ multiplex PCR, while TCRdb's copy carries only in-frame clones and drops some. Of 120,000 or so clones in the sample, 70% to 90% were seen once. The V and J ends lost 4 bases and 6 bases, in that order; junction bases with no gene match: 4. The CDR3 extends over 15 amino acids. CDR1 and CDR2 (germline): MNHEY, SVGAGI. The J gene is TRBJ1-5, the V gene TRBV6-5, with 12 bases identical to TRBD1. The sequence was obtained from an adult in good health. The sample in question was peripheral blood, obtained on day 0 of AZD1222 vaccination. CDR3 bases: TGTGCCAGCAGTTGGGACAGGGGGCTTAGTCAGCCCCAGCATTTT. Residues: CASSWDRGLSQPQHF.